This TCR beta chain originates from a study of blood T cell repertoires in COVID-19. About the study: Samples came from the United States, Italy and Spain, spanning acute and convalescent COVID-19. T cells, B-cell-depleted T cells, or PBMCs provided the cDNA or gDNA that served as material.

In the original processing: Quantification of nucleated cells was approximated via reference gene primer amplification. Sequenced by immunoSEQ multiplex PCR; TCRdb stores in-frame clones only, minus some. V and J calls and clone size come straight from that table; D and trimming were deduced from the DNA. The profile shows about 210,000 clones, around 88% of them singletons. CDR3 size: 15 residues. Material for sequencing was peripheral blood. J is TRBJ2-7 and V is TRBV1; the table assigns TRBD2, which was not confirmed against the DNA. TRBV1 represents a pseudogene. The clonotype was recovered from a woman aged 45-59 years with acute or convalescent COVID-19. The CDR3 spells CTSSSLAGGPYEQYF. The CDR3 DNA reads as TGCACCAGCAGCTCCCTAGCGGGAGGGCCCTACGAGCAGTACTTC.